The 14 T cell receptor beta chains presented below share a single source sample, sequenced in a study of blood T cell dynamics during melanoma immunotherapy. The table came from immunoSEQ multiplex PCR; TCRdb's copy has only in-frame clones and leaves some out. This table holds more than 6,000 clones, roughly 84% found once. Time point meaning: pre-treatment baseline. This sample comprised blood, obtained from a patient treated with checkpoint blockade. The source of these receptors is a human donor with melanoma. Some clones in this sample may be carry-over from other donors' samples.

V is TRBV5-4 and J is TRBJ2-3; 9 nucleotides agree with TRBD2. From germline, CDR1 is SGHNT and CDR2 YYREEE (reference sequence). V lost 4 bases and J lost 11; bases outside the gene matches: 8. This CDR3 region has 13 residues. This CDR3 is CASSGGGAGGQYF. DNA for the CDR3: TGTGCCAGCAGCGGCGGGGGGGCCGGTGGGCAGTATTTT.

CDR3 residues: CASTPTTDRVTGELFF. The CDR3 DNA reads TGTGCCAGCACCCCTACAACGGACAGGGTGACCGGGGAGCTGTTTTTT. This chain connects TRBV11-2 to TRBJ2-2; TRBD1 agrees at 8 bases. This CDR3 has 16 residues. Germline CDR1 is SGHAT and CDR2 is FQNNGV. Trimming removed 7 bases from V and 5 bases from J; junction bases left unmatched: 12. Supplemented by reference TRBV11-2 and TRBJ2-2, the full variable domain reads EAGVAQSPRYKIIEKRQSVAFWCNPISGHATLYWYQQILGQGPKLLIQFQNNGVVDDSQLPKDRFSAERLKGVDSTLKIQPAKLEDSAVYLCASTPTTDRVTGELFFGEGSRLTVL.

The chain couples TRBV20-1 to TRBJ1-1; weak D call: TRBD1 (5 bases). Germline loops: CDR1 DFQATT, CDR2 SNEGSKA (reference sequence). The CDR3 sequence is 11 residues long. CDR3 bases: TGCAGCTTGCAGGGGAACACTGAAGCTTTCTTT. Amino acids: CSLQGNTEAFF.

The rearrangement uses TRBV15 and TRBJ2-1; 9 bases fit TRBD2. V dropped 1 base and J dropped 4; count of bases not matched to a gene: 8. The CDR3 is made up of 17 amino acids. Looked up from germline, CDR1 is LNHNV and CDR2 is YYDKDF (reference sequence). The CDR3 DNA reads TGTGCCACCAGCAGAGGAAAGGGACTAGCTGGGTACAATGAGCAGTTCTTC. Encoded protein: CATSRGKGLAGYNEQFF.

The V and J genes are TRBV2 and TRBJ2-7; D is possibly TRBD1 (5 bases). Germline values: CDR1 SNHLY, CDR2 FYNNEI. Deletions cut 8 bases from V and 3 bases from J, with 11 bases between. The CDR3 loop spans 12 amino acids. The CDR3 is CASQATGYEQYF. The CDR3 coding sequence is TGTGCCAGCCAAGCAACAGGCTACGAGCAGTACTTC.

The genes are TRBV19 and TRBJ1-1; D is unresolved. This CDR3 has 13 amino acids. Per the germline V gene, CDR1 is LNHDA and CDR2 is SQIVND (reference sequence). Trimming took 1 base from V and 1 from J, leaving 4 bases between them. The CDR3 DNA sequence: TGTGCCAGTAGTATAGGAGGGAACACTGAAGCTTTCTTT. Translating gives CASSIGGNTEAFF.

The V gene is TRBV5-4, the J gene TRBJ2-1, with 11 bases that match TRBD2. V shed 4 bases, J shed 7 bases, and the junction held 7 bases outside the gene matches. This CDR3 is built from 15 residues. The germline V gene encodes CDR1 SGHNT and CDR2 YYREEE (reference sequence). The DNA of the CDR3 is TGTGCCAGCAGCATGACTAGCGGGGTTCTAAATGAGCAGTTCTTC. As protein: CASSMTSGVLNEQFF.

This clone was picked up one time. At one boundary the junction diverges from the germline segment, which might be a read error. V gene TRBV7-2 combines with J gene TRBJ2-1, with D tentatively TRBD2 (7 bases). CDR3 length: 15 residues. CDR1 is SGHTA and CDR2 is FQGNSA in the germline V gene. The chain's CDR3 is CASTGRGASLNGQFF. CDR3 bases: TGTGCCAGCACCGGCCGGGGGGCAAGTCTCAATGGGCAGTTCTTC. Full variable domain (rest looked up from reference TRBV7-2 and TRBJ2-1): GAGVSQSPSNKVTEKGKDVELRCDPISGHTALYWYRQSLGQGLEFLIYFQGNSAPDKSGLPSDRFSAERTGGSVSTLTIQRTQQEDSAVYLCASTGRGASLNGQFFGPGTRLTVL.

This chain joins TRBV10-3 and TRBJ2-7; 9 bases line up with TRBD1. Trimming removed 3 bases from V and 5 bases from J; junction bases left unmatched: 8. Germline V gene sequence: CDR1 ENHRY, CDR2 SYGVKD. The CDR3 sequence is 15 residues long. CDR3 nucleotides: TGTGCCATCAGTGAAACGGCGGGACAGGGTCACGAGCAGTACTTC. It yields the protein CAISETAGQGHEQYF.

The CDR3 sequence is CASSPRADTGELFF. In DNA, the CDR3 is TGTGCCAGCTCACCAAGGGCTGATACCGGGGAGCTGTTTTTT. This chain uses TRBV18 with TRBJ2-2; D uncertain. The CDR3 length is 14 residues. Germline assignment: CDR1 KGHSH and CDR2 LQKENI. The V end lost 2 bases, the J end lost 5 bases, and 9 bases lay between the germline ends.

This clone showed up just once. The chain joins TRBV30 to TRBJ1-2, with 8 bases matching TRBD1. After removal of 3 bases from V and 4 bases from J, the junction contained 4 bases not matched to a gene. The CDR3 has 13 amino acids. Germline V gives CDR1 GTSNPN, CDR2 SVGIG (reference sequence). The CDR3 here is CAWSRDRPYGYTF. The CDR3 DNA follows: TGTGCCTGGAGCCGGGACAGGCCCTATGGCTACACCTTC.

This sequence joins TRBV5-1 and TRBJ2-1; D remains ambiguous. The CDR3 totals 15 residues. Germline lookup yields CDR1 SGHRS and CDR2 YFSETQ. Trimming cost V 0 bases and J 2 bases, with 9 bases left between them. Here the CDR3 reads CASSLAGTPYNEQFF. The CDR3 coding sequence is TGCGCCAGCAGCTTGGCAGGCACCCCCTACAATGAGCAGTTCTTC.

Written as DNA, the CDR3 is TGTGCCAGCACCGGCGGGACATACTACAATGAGCAGTTCTTC. This codes for CASTGGTYYNEQFF. The chain uses TRBV28 and TRBJ2-1; D tentatively fits TRBD1 or TRBD2 (6 bases each). The CDR3 has 14 residues. The V and J ends lost 7 bases and 3 bases respectively, with 13 bases between them. The germline gives CDR1 MDHEN, CDR2 SYDVKM.

The chain links TRBV2 to TRBJ2-1; D is possibly TRBD1 or TRBD2 (5 bases each). This CDR3 region has 14 residues. Germline CDR1 reads SNHLY; CDR2 reads FYNNEI. The V gene lost 0 bases and the J gene lost 9 bases, with 12 bases spanning the gap. The CDR3 loop is CASSEAGRYLEQFF. CDR3 DNA: TGTGCCAGCAGTGAAGCGGGACGATATCTTGAGCAGTTCTTC.